This TCR beta chain was captured by sequencing in a study of blood T cell repertoires in COVID-19. Across the whole study: Samples of COVID-19 (acute and convalescent) were obtained from the United States, Italy and Spain. PBMCs, B-cell-depleted T cells, or T cells provided the cDNA or gDNA that made up the material.

How the authors handled the data: The authors estimated nucleated cell counts from reference gene primer amplification. Produced via immunoSEQ multiplex PCR; TCRdb's table is partial and in-frame only. V and J calls and clone size are those listed in that table; D and trimming were worked out from the DNA. Seen here are about 75,000 clones, approximately 87% observed once, and the top ten hold about 2.5%. This CDR3 comprises 21 residues. V trimming: 3 bases; J trimming: 1 base; junction bases outside the gene matches: 18. Per germline, CDR1 LNHDA and CDR2 SQIVND (reference sequence). The origin of this receptor is a human donor in a cohort sampled during active COVID-19. The chain has TRBV19 and TRBJ1-3; TRBD1 matches at 10 bases. The specimen sequenced was peripheral blood. In DNA, the CDR3 is TGTGCCAGTAGTATTTTTGGAACCGGGACAGGGGAAGTTCCTTCTGGAAACACCATATATTTT. The encoded protein is CASSIFGTGTGEVPSGNTIYF.